These 27 T cell receptor beta chains share one sample of origin, sequenced in a study of blood T cell repertoires in COVID-19. Profiled with immunoSEQ multiplex PCR; TCRdb holds only in-frame clones, not every one. The sample consists of more than 150,000 clones, roughly 94% of them appearing once. The material sequenced was peripheral blood. The receptors were gathered from a man aged 25-45 years with COVID-19, enrolled during active disease.

The chain carries TRBV2 and TRBJ1-1; a possible D gene is TRBD1 (5 bases). This CDR3 contains 15 residues. Per germline, CDR1 SNHLY and CDR2 FYNNEI. V lost 2 bases and J 10 bases, leaving 20 bases between the germline ends. The CDR3 here is CASSEFGAGGIGAFF. CDR3 bases: TGTGCCAGCAGTGAATTTGGGGCAGGTGGGATTGGAGCTTTCTTT.

V and J are TRBV4-1 and TRBJ2-1; possibly TRBD1 for D (6 bases). The germline gives CDR1 MGHRA, CDR2 YSYEKL. This CDR3 has 14 amino acids. V lost 7 bases, J lost 5 bases, and 15 bases lay in between. This chain's CDR3 is CASTTGQGDNEQFF. In DNA form, the CDR3 reads TGCGCCAGCACCACAGGGCAGGGCGACAATGAGCAGTTCTTC.

The chain links TRBV3-1 (or the pseudogene TRBV3-2) to TRBJ1-2, with D hard to call. Between the trimmed V and J ends, which lost 4 bases and 3 bases, there was a span of 9 bases. Per the germline V gene, CDR1 is LGHDT and CDR2 is YNNKEL (reference sequence). The length of the CDR3 is 13 residues. The CDR3 DNA reads TGTGCCAGCAGCCCACTCCGGGACTATGGCTACACCTTC. This sequence encodes CASSPLRDYGYTF.

The chain couples TRBV14 to TRBJ1-6, with 9 bases matching TRBD1. The CDR3 consists of 17 residues. Trimming removed 0 bases from V and 6 bases from J; junction bases left unmatched: 6. Germline V gene lookup returns CDR1 SGHDN and CDR2 FVKESK. The chain's CDR3 is CASSQDYGTGFNSPLHF. In nucleotides, the CDR3 is TGTGCCAGCAGCCAAGATTACGGGACAGGGTTTAATTCACCCCTCCACTTT.

This rearrangement joins TRBV5-5 to TRBJ2-7, with a tentative D call TRBD1 (6 bases). The germline gives CDR1 SGHKS, CDR2 YYEKEE (reference sequence). The CDR3 is made up of 12 amino acids. With 4 bases removed from V and 3 bases from J, the gap between germline ends came to 8 bases. The CDR3 spells CASSPTGYEQYF. CDR3 sequence (DNA): TGTGCCAGCAGCCCGACAGGCTACGAGCAGTACTTC.

The chain has TRBV19 and TRBJ1-5; 11 nucleotides agree with TRBD1. This CDR3 is 16 amino acids long. After removal of 5 bases from V and 5 bases from J, the junction contained 8 bases not matched to a gene. Germline-derived CDR1 and CDR2 are LNHDA and SQIVND (reference sequence). CDR3: CASSAGTGGLDQPQHF. The CDR3 DNA is TGTGCCAGTAGTGCAGGGACAGGGGGACTAGATCAGCCCCAGCATTTT.

The chain combines TRBV20-1 with TRBJ2-6, with TRBD1 matching over 8 bases. Germline V gene sequence: CDR1 DFQATT, CDR2 SNEGSKA (reference sequence). This CDR3 spans 17 amino acids. J was trimmed by 4 bases and V by 3 bases; bases with no gene match: 11. The CDR3 nucleotides read TGCAGTGCTAGTTTACCGGCACAGGGGGTCGGGGCCAACGTCCTGACTTTC. Translated: CSASLPAQGVGANVLTF.

The rearrangement links TRBV3-1 (or the pseudogene TRBV3-2) to TRBJ2-7, with TRBD2 matching 13 bases. The germline V gene encodes CDR1 LGHDT and CDR2 YNNKEL (reference sequence). This CDR3 spans 16 amino acids. The junction had 6 bases not matched to a gene; V was cut back by 4 bases and J by 3 bases. CDR3 in DNA: TGTGCCAGCAGCCTAGGACTAGCGGGGGCTCTCTACGAGCAGTACTTC. It encodes CASSLGLAGALYEQYF.

The chain uses TRBV28 and TRBJ2-4; TRBD1 matches 7 bases. Germline values: CDR1 MDHEN, CDR2 SYDVKM. Losses at the gene ends were 2 bases for V and 5 bases for J; bases not matched to a gene: 6. The length of the CDR3 is 15 residues. This CDR3 is CASSLGGQGENIQYF. The CDR3 coding sequence is TGTGCCAGCAGTTTAGGGGGCCAGGGGGAAAACATTCAGTACTTC.

This clone was observed once. This rearrangement joins TRBV10-3 to TRBJ1-1; TRBD1 matches at 9 bases. Germline V gives CDR1 ENHRY, CDR2 SYGVKD. Germline trimming cut 7 bases from V and 2 bases from J; bases unmatched to any gene: 5. The CDR3 runs to 14 residues. DNA of the CDR3: TGTGCCATCAACCCGGGACAGGGTAACACTGAAGCTTTCTTT. It encodes CAINPGQGNTEAFF.

This clone was detected once. This chain's CDR3 is CASSLYGSGYTF. CDR3 nucleotide sequence: TGTGCCAGCAGTTTATACGGGAGTGGCTACACCTTC. The chain has TRBV12-3 or TRBV12-4 and TRBJ1-2, with D hard to call. The V and J ends lost 2 bases and 7 bases respectively, with 8 bases between them. This CDR3 region has 12 residues.

The chain combines TRBV9 with TRBJ1-1, with 7 bases that match TRBD1. The J segment lost 0 bases and the V segment lost 0 bases, leaving 11 bases of the junction unmatched. The CDR3 is 18 amino acids. Germline loops: CDR1 SGDLS, CDR2 YYNGEE. CDR3: CASSVVPGGGGVNTEAFF. The CDR3 region has the DNA TGTGCCAGCAGCGTAGTTCCAGGGGGAGGTGGGGTGAACACTGAAGCTTTCTTT. Looking up the rest from reference TRBV9 and TRBJ1-1 gives the full variable domain: DSGVTQTPKHLITATGQRVTLRCSPRSGDLSVYWYQQSLDQGLQFLIQYYNGEERAKGNILERFSAQQFPDLHSELNLSSLELGDSALYFCASSVVPGGGGVNTEAFFGQGTRLTVV.

The chain recombines TRBV29-1 with TRBJ1-1; possible D gene TRBD1, 6 bases. Germline values: CDR1 SQVTM, CDR2 ANQGSEA. The CDR3 has 15 residues. The CDR3 sequence: CGVWYTGREGTEAFF. DNA for the CDR3: TGCGGGGTTTGGTATACAGGGAGGGAAGGCACTGAAGCTTTCTTT.

V is TRBV5-1 and J is TRBJ1-4; 9 bases match TRBD1. This CDR3 contains 18 residues. J lost 0 bases, V lost 5 bases, and 11 bases had no gene match. The germline CDR1 and CDR2 sequences are SGHRS and YFSETQ. CDR3 nucleotides: TGCGCCAGCAGAGGGGACAGGGTTATATCTTCAACTAATGAAAAACTGTTTTTT. Translating gives CASRGDRVISSTNEKLFF.

The chain has TRBV6-4 and TRBJ2-1, with 8 bases that match TRBD2. The CDR3 runs to 15 residues. The V gene's germline CDR1 is MRHNA and CDR2 SNTAGT. J was trimmed by 6 bases and V by 5 bases; bases with no gene match: 9. The CDR3 spells CASSSSRGGPNEQFF. CDR3 coding DNA: TGTGCCAGCAGTTCGTCCCGGGGGGGCCCCAATGAGCAGTTCTTC.

This chain links TRBV6-2 or TRBV6-3 with TRBJ1-4; 9 bases agree with TRBD1. The CDR3 contains 16 residues. Germline loops: CDR1 MNHEY, CDR2 SVGEGT. Trimming at V came to 0 bases and at J to 5 bases, leaving 4 bases not matched to a gene. CDR3 sequence: CASSYSKGQGNEKLFF. CDR3 bases: TGTGCCAGCAGTTACTCGAAGGGACAGGGAAATGAAAAACTGTTTTTT.

This sequence joins TRBV10-3 and TRBJ2-1; no firm D call. From germline, CDR1 is ENHRY and CDR2 SYGVKD. Between the trimmed V and J ends, which lost 7 bases and 2 bases, there was a span of 12 bases. The CDR3 consists of 14 residues. The CDR3 reads CAITGELPYNEQFF. The CDR3 DNA follows: TGTGCCATCACCGGAGAACTACCCTACAATGAGCAGTTCTTC.

This chain joins TRBV6-5 and TRBJ1-6; D remains unclear. This CDR3 has 15 amino acids. V shed 6 bases and J shed 7 bases, with 16 bases lying between them. CDR1 is MNHEY and CDR2 is SVGAGI in the germline V gene. Written as DNA, the CDR3 is TGTGCCAGCAGCGCCATGCGGGAGGACAATTCACCCCTCCACTTT. The encoded protein is CASSAMREDNSPLHF.

The chain joins TRBV9 to TRBJ1-6, with no clear D. Germline V CDR1 and CDR2: SGDLS, YYNGEE. V lost 3 bases and J 13 bases, leaving 14 bases between the germline ends. There are 13 residues in the CDR3. CDR3 sequence reads: CASSGSTPRPLHF. Here the CDR3 DNA reads TGTGCCAGCAGCGGATCAACCCCCAGGCCCCTCCACTTT.

A few counts support this clone. CDR3 nucleotides: TGTGCCAGCAGTCCTCACCTACCGGGACAGGGGAGATCCTACGAGCAGTACTTC. Residues: CASSPHLPGQGRSYEQYF. V usage is TRBV27 and J usage is TRBJ2-7, with 10 positions matching TRBD1. With 5 bases clipped from V and 1 base from J, the junction kept 14 bases outside the gene matches. Looked up from germline, CDR1 is MNHEY and CDR2 is SMNVEV (reference sequence). CDR3 length equals 18 residues.

The V call is TRBV5-1, the J call TRBJ1-2; D remains ambiguous. The germline CDR1 and CDR2 sequences are SGHRS and YFSETQ. The V gene lost 4 bases and the J gene lost 2 bases, with 6 bases spanning the gap. The CDR3 spans 12 residues. The CDR3 nucleotides read TGCGCCAGCAGCGTAGCGAACTATGGCTACACCTTC. It translates to CASSVANYGYTF.

The chain combines TRBV9 with TRBJ2-1, with 8 nucleotides matching TRBD1. CDR1 and CDR2 (germline): SGDLS, YYNGEE. CDR3 length: 15 amino acids. The ends lost 4 bases at V and 4 bases at J; junction bases unmatched: 7. The CDR3 DNA reads as TGTGCCAGCAGCCCCCAGGGGGCAGTTTACAATGAGCAGTTCTTC. It codes for CASSPQGAVYNEQFF.

The CDR3 loop is CASSPLPGGTQYF. CDR3 nucleotide sequence: TGTGCCAGCTCACCACTTCCGGGTGGTACGCAGTATTTT. The rearrangement joins TRBV18 to TRBJ2-3, with no clear D. The germline V gene has CDR1 KGHSH and CDR2 LQKENI. Trimming pared 1 base from V and 8 bases from J, leaving 10 bases between. The CDR3 spans 13 residues.

The V and J genes are TRBV6-1 and TRBJ2-1; 7 nucleotides align to TRBD2. The germline V gene encodes CDR1 MNHNS and CDR2 SASEGT. The CDR3 extends over 15 amino acids. The trim removed 3 bases at V and 7 bases at J, leaving 9 bases unmatched. The CDR3 region has the DNA TGTGCCAGCAGTGACGCGTACTGGGAGGGGAATGAGCAGTTCTTC. Amino acid sequence: CASSDAYWEGNEQFF.

This chain connects TRBV20-1 to TRBJ1-2; 7 positions agree with TRBD1. The germline CDR1 and CDR2 sequences are DFQATT and SNEGSKA (reference sequence). This CDR3 contains 14 residues. V gave up 3 bases and J gave up 5 bases; unmatched junction bases: 9. CDR3 in DNA: TGCAGTGCTAGTCGCAGCCAGGGGGATTATGGCTACACCTTC. Translation: CSASRSQGDYGYTF.

The chain couples TRBV13 to TRBJ2-7, with 7 positions matching TRBD1. The CDR3 totals 14 residues. Germline CDR1 is PRHDT and CDR2 is FYEKMQ (reference sequence). Unmatched junction bases numbered 6, after V lost 0 bases and J lost 7 bases. The DNA of the CDR3 is TGTGCCAGCAGCTTAGGCAACAGGGGAGCTGAGCAGTACTTC. Amino acid sequence: CASSLGNRGAEQYF.

The J gene is TRBJ2-7, the V gene TRBV2, with 7 nucleotides matching TRBD1. The V gene's germline CDR1 is SNHLY and CDR2 FYNNEI. CDR3 length: 14 residues. V lost 7 bases to trimming and J lost 4 bases; unmatched junction nucleotides: 10. CDR3 sequence reads: CASKLGQVGYEQYF. CDR3 bases: TGTGCCAGCAAGCTAGGACAGGTCGGTTACGAGCAGTACTTC.